This TCR beta chain was captured by sequencing in a study of T cell repertoires in cytomegalovirus infection. Across the whole study: Selection of CMV epitopes for the study included recently identified HLA-C-restricted and well-studied HLA-B-restricted ones. Based on public TCR beta signatures, there were indications of CMV infection and of a matching HLA type. Study results and limitations: HLA-C-restricted, CMV-specific TCR beta clonotypes were dominant ex vivo.

TCRdb re-called the reads through MiXCR, storing one row per CDR3 protein. This table has tens of thousands of distinct CDR3 sequences, approximately 22% appearing once. On this clonotype itself: Its antigen remains unknown.

V gave up 7 bases and J gave up 7 bases, with 10 bases separating them. The germline V gene has CDR1 MNHEY and CDR2 SMNVEV (reference sequence). The CDR3 contains 11 residues. This receptor was identified in a human donor in good health (CMV status not recorded). Some clones in this sample may be carry-over from other donors' samples. The chain is built from TRBV27 and TRBJ1-1, with D uncertain. The starting material was CD8+ T cells from cultured PBMCs, obtained from culture after CMV antigen stimulation. The CDR3 loop is CASNFRGEAFF. The CDR3 DNA sequence: TGTGCCAGCAACTTTCGGGGTGAAGCTTTCTTT.